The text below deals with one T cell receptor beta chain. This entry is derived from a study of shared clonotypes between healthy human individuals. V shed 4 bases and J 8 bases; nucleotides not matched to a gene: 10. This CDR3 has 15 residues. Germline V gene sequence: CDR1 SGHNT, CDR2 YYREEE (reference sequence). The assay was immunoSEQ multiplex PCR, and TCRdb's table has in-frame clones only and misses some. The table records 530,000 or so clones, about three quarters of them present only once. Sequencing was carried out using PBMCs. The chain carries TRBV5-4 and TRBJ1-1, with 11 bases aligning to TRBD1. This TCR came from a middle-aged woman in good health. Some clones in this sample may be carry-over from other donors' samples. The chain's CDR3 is CASSGWTGGFSEAFF. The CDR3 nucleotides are TGTGCCAGCAGCGGCTGGACAGGGGGCTTTTCCGAAGCTTTCTTT.